The 3 T cell receptor beta chains listed next were all sequenced from one sample in a study of OX40 agonist ivuxolimab in advanced cancers. Sequenced by immunoSEQ multiplex PCR; TCRdb stores in-frame clones only, minus some. Of about 12,000 clones in the sample, around 80% are singletons; the top ten hold over 12%. Sequencing was performed on CD4+ or CD8+ T cells sorted from blood, taken in a trial of the OX40 agonist ivuxolimab. These receptors all come from an adult with an advanced solid tumor such as melanoma, head and neck, liver or kidney cancer.

The genes are TRBV7-2 and TRBJ2-3; 9 positions agree with TRBD2. The CDR3 is 18 amino acids. Germline V gives CDR1 SGHTA, CDR2 FQGNSA. Trimming at V came to 1 base and at J to 4 bases, leaving 12 bases not matched to a gene. CDR3 in DNA: TGTGCCAGCAGCTTAGTCGTTTCGGCGGGAGGGCCCGCAGATACGCAGTATTTT. Residues: CASSLVVSAGGPADTQYF.

In regard to this clone: The sample carries other DNA sequences with the same CDR3. This chain uses TRBV27 with TRBJ1-5; D might be TRBD1 (5 bases). Germline V gene lookup returns CDR1 MNHEY and CDR2 SMNVEV (reference sequence). CDR3 size: 13 residues. V was trimmed by 1 base and J by 4 bases, leaving 5 bases between them. The CDR3 is CASSLWGNQPQHF. The DNA of the CDR3 is TGTGCCAGCAGTTTATGGGGGAATCAGCCCCAGCATTTT.

The rearrangement joins TRBV9 to TRBJ2-3; TRBD1 is a possible D gene (5 bases). Germline V CDR1 and CDR2: SGDLS, YYNGEE. This CDR3 is built from 13 residues. Trimming stripped 6 bases from V and 0 bases from J, with 8 bases between. CDR3 DNA: TGTGCCAGCAACCAGGGAAGCACAGATACGCAGTATTTT. Its translation: CASNQGSTDTQYF.